The present T cell receptor (beta chain) was sequenced within a study of cytomegalovirus exposure and HLA in healthy donors (dated by TCRdb to 2016 to 2017). With respect to the entire study: An earlier analysis of some 550 of the donors reported 250 to 300 Gb of sequence data and around 120 million unique TCR beta sequences from 150 million to 200 million T cells. Both class I and class II loci were covered by HLA typing, at four-digit resolution. An earlier analysis of fewer than 700 of the donors applied high-throughput TCR beta sequencing to assess whether each TCR beta V gene segment acted as functional or pseudogenic. On average, 235,054 unique TCR beta nucleotide sequences were sequenced per donor among 300 to 500 genotyped donors of the cohort, with around 19% of those sequences being non-productive. The study aimed to test whether signatures of past pathogen exposure could be identified by cataloging public T cell receptors. Rather than using new phenotypic data, the later analysis identified candidate immune exposures from TCR beta sequences and from how often those sequences occurred across donors. To study patterns of TCR occurrence, a later analysis re-analyzed previously published TCR beta repertoires from 500 to 850 donors and added high-resolution HLA genotyping. The number of donors typed differed by locus, with roughly 629-640 for A, B, C, DRB1 and DQB1, more than 500 for DQA1, about 610 for DPA1, and some 470 for DPB1. About five DR-DQ haplotypes were treated as single units for association and clustering because of strong linkage in the cohort. Donor age, sex, ethnicity and CMV serostatus were compiled alongside the repertoire data. Of the approximately 400 genotyped donors, approximately 80% were placed in the genetic ancestry cluster associated with self-reported Caucasian donors. High-throughput TCR immunosequencing, statistical association of individual TCRs with disease status, and machine learning were combined to predict cytomegalovirus infection status. Genome-wide SNP genotypes for about 60% of the 666 donors were used in a later genetic analysis, which treated that subset as a discovery cohort. An early release covering some 640 HLA-typed donors comprised about 310 gigabases of sequencing data and tens of millions of unique TCR sequences. The study profiled the T cell repertoires of 666 subjects by immunosequencing and related them to cytomegalovirus serostatus. All discovery cohort repertoires had been generated on a single sequencing platform. A separate validation cohort of roughly 110 different subjects was used in addition to the approximately 670-subject first cohort.

For CDR1 and CDR2, the germline V gene lists SGHVS and FQNEAQ. Its CDR3 holds 15 amino acids, cysteine through phenylalanine. The kept DNA is CDR3 alone, 45 bases in frame from the first base. Trimming leaves V shorter by 3 bases and J shorter by 4 bases, with the junction holding 6 bases beyond the gene matches. On the study overall, not on this receptor specifically: In a later analysis, HLA-associated TCR beta chains showed more clonal expansion and lower generation probabilities than non-associated chains that were equally common. Correlated functional status among segregating V segments might be attributable to linkage disequilibrium, but an unknown experimental factor could not be ruled out. The cohort was sequenced for TCR beta chains only, and without alpha or paired-chain data the features that could be detected were limited. A further reported finding was that TCR beta sequences accurately predicted the HLA-A and HLA-B alleles for most subjects in the first cohort. Because counts were too low, 15 to 20 rarely observed V segments, including chromosome 9 orphons, were left out of the earlier analysis of several hundred of the donors. HLA typing was unavailable for some donors at each locus, so association tests used only the typed subset. In the study, 164 TCR beta chains were listed as associated with cytomegalovirus. The classifier was reported to diagnose cytomegalovirus status with high specificity and sensitivity in both the original and validation cohorts. Three of the identified cytomegalovirus-associated TCR beta chains were confirmed in vitro to be specific for cytomegalovirus antigens. A later analysis reported that several top co-occurrence clusters appeared linked to parvovirus B19, influenza, CMV and Epstein-Barr virus. A group of highly shared sequence variants was considered likely to be a technical artifact of the sequencing pipeline. Across donors, most TCR sequences were observed very rarely, whereas some public TCRs were present in many individuals. A later genetic analysis associated a missense DCLRE1C variant with V-gene and J-gene trimming of TCR beta chains, and an independent cohort replicated the association. Compared with the roughly 670-donor mean, donors in an Asian-associated ancestry cluster had fewer N-insertions in productive TCRs, according to a later genetic analysis. At a false discovery rate of 0.05, a later analysis linked under 20,000 TCR beta sequences to specific HLA alleles. According to the authors, the approach could potentially be generalized to other disease states and immunological phenotypes. A later analysis found that most CMV-associated TCR beta chains appeared HLA-restricted, with HLA associations seemingly driven largely by CMV exposure. Some IMGT-functional V segments, including TRBV6-2 and TRBV6-3, could not be distinguished by the 87-base-pair reads and were therefore excluded. Sequencing depth was assumed to be roughly uniform across donors in the presence/absence analyses, though that assumption may not hold. The only immune exposure information available for the cohort was CMV serostatus. Strong co-occurrence of HLA alleles, especially DR and DQ, made assigning TCR associations to individual alleles difficult. An earlier analysis of 587 of the donors showed that most TCR beta V segments appeared in productive rearrangements either about 90% or about 30% of the time, which broadly matched IMGT annotations. According to a later analysis, TCR association rates differed among HLA loci, with DRB1 alleles showing the most associated TCRs and HLA-C alleles showing the fewest.

The method behind the library was the immunoSEQ multiplex PCR assay. For the multiplex PCR, a mixture combining 60 forward primers for TCR Vbeta segments and 13 reverse primers for TCR Jbeta segments was used. Amplification of the CDR3 region of rearranged TCR beta genes was performed with a multiplex PCR assay on genomic DNA. The Illumina HiSeq System was used to sequence the amplified TCR beta libraries as 87-base-pair reads. In the source study's methods: In a later analysis, some 80 million unique TCR beta chains were counted across the 500 to 700 repertoires, and roughly 11 million of these chains were shared by at least two donors. Raw reads were error-corrected and collapsed into unique sequences with a nearest-neighbor algorithm that merged closely related sequences to remove PCR and sequencing errors. V, D and J gene segments were assigned by aligning CDR3 sequences to IMGT reference sequences. Each retained sequence needed at least a six-nucleotide match to both a V gene segment and a J gene segment. A rearrangement counted as productive if the CDR3 had no stop codons and remained in frame with V and J, and every other rearrangement counted as non-productive. Following IMGT convention, CDR3 was defined as the stretch from the second conserved V-encoded cysteine up to the conserved J-encoded phenylalanine. In an earlier analysis of around 540 of the donors, sequences lacking an unambiguous match to a single V gene segment were excluded. In an earlier analysis of some 590 of the donors, V segments were called functional above 56.7% productive rearrangements and were called segregating when the between-donor standard deviation exceeded 5%. A statistical classification framework was built for diagnosing cytomegalovirus status from the catalog of TCR beta chain sequences. In a later analysis, V and J genes were assigned by comparing TCR nucleotide sequences against IMGT/GENE-DB human TR gene sequences. The TCRdist pipeline was used in a later analysis to assign CDR3 sequences and most-parsimonious VDJ recombination scenarios. In a later analysis, each TCR beta chain was defined by its CDR3 amino acid sequence together with its V-gene family, and reads lacking a unique V-gene family were excluded. A later analysis removed nearly 600 highly shared, low-generation-probability nucleotide sequences to deal with suspected cross-contamination and a sequencing artifact. For each public chain, a later analysis derived a clonal expansion index from normalized ranks of inferred template counts within each repertoire. Generation probabilities in a later analysis came from a VDJ recombination model fitted to out-of-frame rearrangements, and those results were checked against IGoR. In a later analysis, hypergeometric tests were used to score TCR-TCR, TCR-HLA and TCR-CMV co-occurrence, with a repertoire-size bias correction applied to TCR pairs. In a later analysis, false discovery rates were estimated by permuting HLA or CMV assignments 20 times. In a later analysis, co-occurring TCRs were grouped with DBSCAN, and TCRdist sequence similarity was added when clustering was performed within HLA-allele-positive subsets. For co-occurrence clustering, repertoires with fewer than 30,000 or more than 120,000 public chains were excluded, along with a handful of repertoires with anomalous nucleotide sharing. As stored in TCRdb, this immuneACCESS dataset retains in-frame rearrangements with V and J assigned. A fraction of the clones does not appear; measured against another copy, unresolved V genes explain less than half of the discrepancy, and the remainder lacks a known reason. V and J calls and clone size are as listed in that table; D and trimming were resolved from the DNA. Within this sample are about 160,000 clones, with approximately 85% of them counted one time only. The biggest ten clones account for around 11% of the sample.

The cohort consisted of more than 650 healthy bone marrow donors. All cohort members were sampled while nominally healthy, although unrecorded immune exposures were likely present. The donor was CMV seropositive and was included in the group of about 290 seropositive cohort members. Every donor gave a peripheral blood sample, and the peripheral blood mononuclear cells from that sample were used for TCR beta sequencing. Genomic DNA extraction from the blood cell samples was performed with the Qiagen DNeasy Blood Extraction Kit. Details on this clone: Its antigen specificity is not known. Base qualities are not recorded, but no much larger clone differs from it by a single base.

This TCR came from a man in his fifties or sixties in good health and CMV-seropositive. The rearranged segments are TRBV7-8 and TRBJ2-4, with 7 bases in between that match TRBD1. The sequenced sample consisted of PBMCs. The nucleotides are TGTGCCAGCAGCTTCGACAGGGCTGGGAAAAACATTCAGTACTTC. This encodes CASSFDRAGKNIQYF.